Below are 2 T cell receptor beta chains sequenced from a single sample in a study of cytomegalovirus exposure and HLA in healthy donors. PCR was performed using 60 Vbeta and 13 Jbeta primers. The data were produced by immunoSEQ multiplex PCR, yet TCRdb's version contains in-frame clones alone and is incomplete. The repertoire holds around 120,000 clones, around three quarters seen once, with about 6% in the top ten. Sequenced material: PBMCs. All receptors come from a woman between 35 and 50 years old in good health and CMV-seronegative.

The chain uses TRBV7-2 and TRBJ2-6, with D maybe TRBD1 (6 bases). Germline CDR1 is SGHTA and CDR2 is FQGNSA. The CDR3 length is 16 residues. V was pared by 4 bases and J by 0 bases, with 10 bases between. The CDR3 bases are TGTGCCAGCAGCTACAGGGTTGTCTCTGGGGCCAACGTCCTGACTTTC. Translating gives CASSYRVVSGANVLTF. Based on the CDR3 plus reference TRBV7-2 and TRBJ2-6, the full variable domain is GAGVSQSPSNKVTEKGKDVELRCDPISGHTALYWYRQSLGQGLEFLIYFQGNSAPDKSGLPSDRFSAERTGGSVSTLTIQRTQQEDSAVYLCASSYRVVSGANVLTFGAGSRLTVL.

This chain links TRBV7-9 with TRBJ1-1, with TRBD1 matching 8 bases. From germline, CDR1 is SEHNR and CDR2 FQNEAQ (reference sequence). The CDR3 sequence is 14 residues long. With 6 bases clipped from V and 4 bases from J, the junction kept 7 bases outside the gene matches. CDR3 in DNA: TGTGCCAGCAGGGCCACAGGGGGTGCCACTGAAGCTTTCTTT. It translates to CASRATGGATEAFF.